This TCR beta chain was profiled in a study of cytomegalovirus exposure and HLA in healthy donors. With respect to this clone: Within the sample, other DNA sequences also encode this same CDR3.

With 3 bases clipped from V and 8 bases from J, the junction kept 7 bases outside the gene matches. This CDR3 region has 16 residues. Germline CDR1 MNHNS, CDR2 SASEGT. The repertoire was sequenced with immunoSEQ multiplex PCR; TCRdb's copy has only in-frame clones and lacks some. Of 35,000 to 55,000 clones listed, under 95% were seen once; the top ten hold about 2.1%. This chain joins TRBV6-1 and TRBJ2-4, with 13 bases aligning to TRBD2. The source material was PBMCs. The receptor was derived from a young woman in good health and CMV-seronegative. For the CDR3, the DNA is TGTGCCAGCAGTGACCTACTAGCGGGAGGGTCGGACATTCAGTACTTC. The encoded protein is CASSDLLAGGSDIQYF.